The rows below give T cell receptor beta chains drawn from one sample of a study of T cell responses to AZD1222 COVID-19 vaccine. This table comes from immunoSEQ multiplex PCR, and its TCRdb copy is limited to in-frame clones, with some not included. The data show 150,000 to 180,000 clones, roughly nine tenths seen once. The source material was peripheral blood, sampled on day 0 of AZD1222 vaccination. The receptors were sampled from an adult in good health. The CDR3 runs from the conserved cysteine through the conserved F or W. D genes are given only for firm matches. Size is omitted from some rows. Given values are once, few, many or a class for expanded clones.

20,TRBJ2-6,TRBD1,TRBV27,-,TGTGCCAGCAGCACCCAGAAGACAGGGGGAATCTCCTCTGGGGCCAACGTCCTGACTTTC,CASSTQKTGGISSGANVLTF
13,TRBJ1-1,-,TRBV3-1/TRBV3-2,-,TGTGCCAGCAGCCCGCGACAGGAAGGGGAAGCTTTCTTT,CASSPRQEGEAFF
14,TRBJ2-7,TRBD1,TRBV27,-,TGTGCCAGCAGTCCCGGACAGGGGAGGTACGAGCAGTACTTC,CASSPGQGRYEQYF
15,TRBJ1-3,-,TRBV13,-,TGTGCCAGCAGCGTTGGAGAAGGCTCTGGAAACACCATATATTTT,CASSVGEGSGNTIYF
16,TRBJ1-3,-,TRBV5-6,-,TGTGCCAGCAGCTCCCCCTGGGGAACCTCTGGAAACACCATATATTTT,CASSSPWGTSGNTIYF
13,TRBJ1-1,-,TRBV5-4,-,TGTGCCAGCAACCGCGCGGGGCAGGTTGAAGCTTTCTTT,CASNRAGQVEAFF
11,TRBJ2-7,-,TRBV4-2,-,TGTGCCAGCAGCCACCTCCACGAGCAGTACTTC,CASSHLHEQYF
14,TRBJ1-5,-,TRBV20-1,-,TGCAGTGCTAGTTCTCAGGATAGCAATCAGCCCCAGCATTTT,CSASSQDSNQPQHF
12,TRBJ1-1,-,TRBV7-9,-,TGTGCCAGCAGCGCCGGTCGGACTGAAGCTTTCTTT,CASSAGRTEAFF
13,TRBJ1-3,-,TRBV19,-,TGTGCCAGTAGCACACTGGCCGGAAACACCATATATTTT,CASSTLAGNTIYF
12,TRBJ1-5,-,TRBV29-1,few,TGCAGCGTGGGACACAGCAATCAGCCCCAGCATTTT,CSVGHSNQPQHF
14,TRBJ2-3,-,TRBV6-2/TRBV6-3,-,TGTGCCAGCAGTTGGGGGGTCAAAACAGATACGCAGTATTTT,CASSWGVKTDTQYF
12,TRBJ1-2,-,TRBV29-1,-,TGCAGCGTCGGGACCGCCGGGTATGGCTACACCTTC,CSVGTAGYGYTF
13,TRBJ1-5,-,TRBV27,once,TGTGCCAGCGGGGTAAGGGCGCCTCAGCCCCAGCATTTT,CASGVRAPQPQHF
16,TRBJ1-6,-,TRBV3-1/TRBV3-2,-,TGTGCCAGCAGCCAAGACAGGCCCCCTGAGAATTCACCCCTCCACTTT,CASSQDRPPENSPLHF
15,TRBJ2-3,TRBD2,TRBV25-1,-,TGTGCCAGCAGGACTAGCGGGGGGGCCGTTGGTACGCAGTATTTT,CASRTSGGAVGTQYF
16,TRBJ2-6,-,TRBV7-3,-,TGTGCCAGCGGGGCAGGGGGGACCTCTGGGGCCAACGTCCTGACTTTC,CASGAGGTSGANVLTF
14,TRBJ1-1,TRBD1,TRBV6-1,-,TGTGCCAGCAGTGACAGGGGGTCATTCGCTGAAGCTTTCTTT,CASSDRGSFAEAFF
17,TRBJ2-5,TRBD2,TRBV9,-,TGTGCCAGCAGCGTAGTAGGGCTAGCGGGGGTGGGTGAGACCCAGTACTTC,CASSVVGLAGVGETQYF
14,TRBJ2-5,-,TRBV3-1/TRBV3-2,-,TGTGCCAGCAGCCAAGTCGGAGGTGTGGAGACCCAGTACTTC,CASSQVGGVETQYF
17,TRBJ1-5,-,TRBV28,-,TGTGCCAGCAGGACCTTAAATAGTGCCCATAGCAATCAGCCCCAGCATTTT,CASRTLNSAHSNQPQHF
11,TRBJ1-2,-,TRBV2,-,TGTGCCAGCAGCCTGAACTATGGCTACACCTTC,CASSLNYGYTF
14,TRBJ1-3,TRBD1,TRBV6-5,-,TGTGCCAGCAGTATGGGGACAGGAGGAAACACCATATATTTT,CASSMGTGGNTIYF
13,TRBJ2-7,-,TRBV5-4,-,TGTGCCAGCAGCTTGGGGGGCGTCTACGAGCAGTACTTC,CASSLGGVYEQYF
17,TRBJ1-4,-,TRBV28,-,TGTGCCAGCAGTTTAGGCGAAGATGGATTGACGGTTGAAAAACTGTTTTTT,CASSLGEDGLTVEKLFF
12,TRBJ2-1,TRBD1,TRBV14,-,TGTGCCAGCAGCCAAGAAGGGACAGGGCAGTTCTTC,CASSQEGTGQFF
16,TRBJ2-1,TRBD2,TRBV29-1,-,TGCAGCGTTGGGTCTCTAGCGGGGGCTTCCTACAATGAGCAGTTCTTC,CSVGSLAGASYNEQFF
15,TRBJ1-6,TRBD1,TRBV9,-,TGTGCCAGCAGCGCCCTGGACAGGGGGCAATCACCCCTCCACTTT,CASSALDRGQSPLHF
14,TRBJ1-1,-,TRBV18,once,TGTGCCAGCTCACCGGGGGGCGGATCGGGTGAAGCTTTCTTT,CASSPGGGSGEAFF
16,TRBJ1-5,-,TRBV2,-,TGTGCCAGCAGTGAGGCAGGGTGGGTCAGCAATCAGCCCCAGCATTTT,CASSEAGWVSNQPQHF
16,TRBJ2-7,-,TRBV15,-,TGTGCCACCTCACTCTCCTTGGGGGGAGGAGCCCACGAGCAGTACTTC,CATSLSLGGGAHEQYF
12,TRBJ1-1,-,TRBV29-1,-,TGCAGCGTTGCCGCAGTGAACACTGAAGCTTTCTTT,CSVAAVNTEAFF
21,TRBJ1-1,-,TRBV21-1,-,TGTGCCAGCAGCAAAGAAAGTGGGCAGGGGGCTTCTGATTCGGGTAGCACTGAAGCTTTCTTT,CASSKESGQGASDSGSTEAFF
17,TRBJ1-1,-,TRBV21-1,-,TGTGCCAGCAGCAATTCTTTAGGGGGGACGACGAACACTGAAGCTTTCTTT,CASSNSLGGTTNTEAFF
10,TRBJ1-5,-,TRBV5-5,-,TGTGCCAGCCCCGTTTGGCCCCAGCATTTT,CASPVWPQHF
13,TRBJ1-1,TRBD1,TRBV7-2,once,TGTGCCAGCAGCTTGAACAGGGGAACTGAAGCTTTCTTT,CASSLNRGTEAFF
15,TRBJ2-7,TRBD2,TRBV19,-,TGTGCCAGTAGTATGGGCGGGGGGTATGCCTACGAGCAGTACTTC,CASSMGGGYAYEQYF
13,TRBJ1-5,-,TRBV4-1,-,TGCGCCAGCAGCCAAGGTGAGACCGACAGTCAGCATTTT,CASSQGETDSQHF
17,TRBJ2-2,TRBD2,TRBV9,-,TGTGCCAGCAGCGTGACTAGCGGGGTTATAAACACCGGGGAGCTGTTTTTT,CASSVTSGVINTGELFF
17,TRBJ2-6,TRBD1,TRBV5-1,-,TGCGCCAGCAGCTTTGGGACAGGTGCTTCTGGGGCCAACGTCCTGACTTTC,CASSFGTGASGANVLTF
15,TRBJ1-5,-,TRBV19,-,TGTGCCAGTACGCCTGGGACGGTGGATTACCAGCCCCAGCATTTT,CASTPGTVDYQPQHF